This is a list of T cell receptor beta chains from one sample in a study of T cells in Graves' hyperthyroidism and ophthalmopathy. TCRdb reprocessed the multiplex PCR reads via MiXCR and lists one record per CDR3 protein. The sample has about 480,000 distinct CDR3 sequences; over 13% are singletons. Source material: blood. These receptors all stem from a young woman with Graves' hyperthyroidism. CDR3s include the opening cysteine and the closing phenylalanine or tryptophan. Each record gives: V gene, clone size, J gene, D gene, CDR3 length, CDR3 DNA, CDR3 protein. The D gene is left open where the match is weak. Clone size appears in some rows only: once, few, many, or a class for an expanded clone.

>TRBV19|few|TRBJ1-5|.|13
TGTGCCAGTAGTATAACGGCGAATCAGCCCCAGCATTTT
CASSITANQPQHF
>TRBV28|.|TRBJ2-7|.|15
TGTGCCAGCAGTTTGGATCTAGGGTTCTCCTACGAGCAGTACTTC
CASSLDLGFSYEQYF
>TRBV27|many|TRBJ1-2|TRBD1|14
TGTGCCACCAGGGTGGACAGGGGGATACTTGGCTACACCTTC
CATRVDRGILGYTF
>TRBV7-6|.|TRBJ2-1|.|16
TGTGCCAGCAGCCCACCGGGCAGGGGATCCTACAATGAGCAGTTCTTC
CASSPPGRGSYNEQFF
>TRBV20-1|few|TRBJ1-5|.|13
TGCAGTGCTAGAGTGGGGAGTGAGCAGCCCCAGCATTTT
CSARVGSEQPQHF
>TRBV6-1|many|TRBJ2-1|TRBD2|13
TGTGCCAGCGGACTAGCGGGAGCCAATGAGCAGTTCTTC
CASGLAGANEQFF
>TRBV18|.|TRBJ1-2|TRBD1|15
TGTGCCAGCTCACCACCCCAGGGGGCCTGGTATGGCTACACCTTC
CASSPPQGAWYGYTF
>TRBV11-1|once|TRBJ2-5|.|14
TGTGCCAGCAGCGTAGAGCCGGTTAAAGAGACCCAGTACTTC
CASSVEPVKETQYF
>TRBV7-9|many|TRBJ1-2|.|17
TGTGCCAGCAGCTCACAAACAGGGCCCCTTGCGTCCTATGGCTACACCTTC
CASSSQTGPLASYGYTF
>TRBV6-1|many|TRBJ2-1|.|16
TGTGCCAGCAGTGAAGCGGTGGGGGGAAACCTGGCTGAGCAGTTCTTC
CASSEAVGGNLAEQFF
>TRBV29-1|.|TRBJ2-1|TRBD2|16
TGCAGCGTTGTTGTAGAAGGACTAGCGGGAGCAGGCGAGCAGTTCTTC
CSVVVEGLAGAGEQFF
>TRBV7-9|.|TRBJ1-4|TRBD1|15
TGTGCCAGCAGCTTGTCAGGGGGCACTAATGAAAAACTGTTTTTT
CASSLSGGTNEKLFF
>TRBV5-1|.|TRBJ2-1|TRBD2|18
TGCGCCAGCAGCCTCGGGACTAGCGGGAGAGATGCCTACAATGAGCAGTTCTTC
CASSLGTSGRDAYNEQFF
>TRBV12-3/TRBV12-4|many|TRBJ2-7|.|14
TGTGCCAGCAGTTTGTTCTTAGGGCCCTACGAGCAGTACTTC
CASSLFLGPYEQYF
>TRBV20-1|.|TRBJ1-2|TRBD1|14
TGCAGTGCTAGGGCAGGGGGCCTAGGCTATGGCTACACCTTC
CSARAGGLGYGYTF
>TRBV20-1|many|TRBJ2-7|TRBD1|14
TGCAGTGCTAGGCGGACAGGGGTAACCTACGAGCAGTACTTC
CSARRTGVTYEQYF
>TRBV12-3/TRBV12-4|many|TRBJ2-6|.|14
TGTGCCGGAACCAATGACTCTGGGGCCAACGTCCTGACTTTC
CAGTNDSGANVLTF
>TRBV6-5|many|TRBJ1-6|.|16
TGTGCCAGCAGTTACCAGATCCTAAACAGTAATTCACCCCTCCACTTT
CASSYQILNSNSPLHF
>TRBV5-1|many|TRBJ2-3|.|16
TGCGCCAGCAGCTGGACTGACCTCCCGAGCACAGATACGCAGTATTTT
CASSWTDLPSTDTQYF
>TRBV3-1|many|TRBJ2-3|TRBD2|16
TGTGCCAGCAGCCAAGATGGGGGACTAGCCTCAGATACGCAGTATTTT
CASSQDGGLASDTQYF
>TRBV2|many|TRBJ2-3|.|13
TGTGCCAGCGGGGACCGGGGGACAGATACGCAGTATTTT
CASGDRGTDTQYF
>TRBV24-1|many|TRBJ2-2|TRBD1|17
TGTGCCACCAGTGATCGCGGACAGGGGGTAGACACCGGGGAGCTGTTTTTT
CATSDRGQGVDTGELFF
>TRBV12-3/TRBV12-4|many|TRBJ2-3|.|14
TGTGCCAGCAGTTTGGAAACCCCGACAGATACGCAGTATTTT
CASSLETPTDTQYF
>TRBV3-1|many|TRBJ2-3|TRBD1|18
TGTGCCAGCAGCCAAGAGGGACAACCGGGACAGAGCACAGATACGCAGTATTTT
CASSQEGQPGQSTDTQYF
>TRBV7-3|many|TRBJ2-5|TRBD2|15
TGTGCCAGCAGCTACATAGCGGGAGGGGTGGAGACCCAGTACTTC
CASSYIAGGVETQYF
>TRBV7-2|.|TRBJ1-5|.|16
TGTGCCAGCAGCCCGGTAGGAGGGTATAGCAATCAGCCCCAGCATTTT
CASSPVGGYSNQPQHF
>TRBV9|many|TRBJ2-5|TRBD2|18
TGTGCCAGCAGCCCCCCCGGGACTAGCGGGATTCTGGGGGAGACCCAGTACTTC
CASSPPGTSGILGETQYF
>TRBV11-3|many|TRBJ2-1|.|15
TGTGCCAGCAGCTTAGAGGGAGGTTCGAACAATGAGCAGTTCTTC
CASSLEGGSNNEQFF
>TRBV19|many|TRBJ2-1|TRBD2|14
TGTGCCAGCCACGAAGCGGGAGTTTACAATGAGCAGTTCTTC
CASHEAGVYNEQFF
>TRBV5-5|many|TRBJ2-1|TRBD1|15
TGTGCCAGCAGCCACAATGGGGACAGGGTCAATGAGCAGTTCTTC
CASSHNGDRVNEQFF